The 12 T cell receptor beta chains listed next were all sequenced from one sample in a study of cytomegalovirus exposure and HLA in healthy donors. Primers for the PCR totalled 60 Vbeta and 13 Jbeta. TCRdb's table, derived via immunoSEQ multiplex PCR, lists solely in-frame clones and lacks some. The table has under 200,000 clones, more than 65% seen once; the top ten hold less than 4.5%. The sequenced sample was PBMCs. The receptor source for this set is a man in his fifties in good health and CMV-seronegative.

V is TRBV6-1 and J is TRBJ2-7; 7 positions match TRBD1. Per germline, CDR1 MNHNS and CDR2 SASEGT. J was trimmed by 1 base and V by 8 bases; bases with no gene match: 5. This CDR3 is 13 amino acids long. For the CDR3, the DNA is TGTGCCAGCGCCAGGGACAGATCCTACGAGCAGTACTTC. It is translated as CASARDRSYEQYF.

This chain connects TRBV4-3 to TRBJ2-3, with 9 nucleotides matching TRBD1. With V trimmed by 3 bases and J by 5 bases, 12 bases remained unmatched. The length of the CDR3 is 17 residues. The V gene's germline CDR1 is LGHNA and CDR2 YSLEER. The CDR3 DNA follows: TGCGCCAGCAGCCATGCCCTGGCGGGACAGGGTTTAGATACGCAGTATTTT. This translates into CASSHALAGQGLDTQYF.

This chain connects TRBV6-5 to TRBJ1-4; weak D call: TRBD1 (6 bases). CDR1 MNHEY and CDR2 SVGAGI come from the germline V gene. Trimming shortened V by 0 bases and J by 1 base, and 6 bases separated the two germline ends. CDR3 length equals 15 residues. The CDR3 nucleotides are TGTGCCAGCAGTTACTCGACAGGAACTAATGAAAAACTGTTTTTT. Protein sequence: CASSYSTGTNEKLFF.

This chain links TRBV6-5 with TRBJ2-7; D may be TRBD2 (5 bases). The V gene's germline CDR1 is MNHEY and CDR2 SVGAGI. Trimming took 7 bases from V and 2 from J, leaving 18 bases between them. This CDR3 spans 15 amino acids. CDR3 coding DNA: TGTGCCAGCAACCCGAGCGGAGAGCTGACCTACGAGCAGTACTTC. Translating it yields CASNPSGELTYEQYF.

This clone occurred a few times. V is TRBV2 and J is TRBJ2-2; 9 bases are shared with TRBD1. CDR3 length equals 15 residues. Germline V gives CDR1 SNHLY, CDR2 FYNNEI. After removal of 7 bases from V and 5 bases from J, the junction contained 8 bases not matched to a gene. CDR3 residues: CASTIGQGWTGELFF. The CDR3 nucleotides are TGTGCCAGCACCATCGGACAGGGGTGGACCGGGGAGCTGTTTTTT.

This chain uses TRBV25-1 with TRBJ2-5; 8 bases fit TRBD2. The germline gives CDR1 MGHDK, CDR2 SYGVNS. The CDR3 loop spans 14 amino acids. V was pared by 7 bases and J by 2 bases, with 6 bases of the junction left unmatched. CDR3 in DNA: TGTGCCAGCAAAAGCGGGGGCGTACAAGAGACCCAGTACTTC. Protein sequence: CASKSGGVQETQYF.

V and J are TRBV9 and TRBJ1-2; D is unclear. Trimming pared 3 bases from V and 8 bases from J, leaving 17 bases between. This CDR3 is 14 amino acids long. CDR1 and CDR2 from the germline V gene are SGDLS and YYNGEE. CDR3 protein: CASSAGPAGRGYTF. The CDR3, as DNA: TGTGCCAGCAGCGCCGGGCCGGCCGGGAGGGGCTACACCTTC.

The chain couples TRBV10-3 to TRBJ2-2; no reliable D call. The V end was cut by 4 bases, the J end by 1 base, with 10 bases between. The CDR3 consists of 15 residues. The germline V gene has CDR1 ENHRY and CDR2 SYGVKD. In DNA form, the CDR3 reads TGTGCCATCAGTGCGAAACTCGAGAACACCGGGGAGCTGTTTTTT. As protein: CAISAKLENTGELFF.

CDR3 DNA sequence: TGTGCCACCAGTACAGTTTCCCAAGAGACCCAGTACTTC. Residues: CATSTVSQETQYF. The rearrangement joins TRBV15 to TRBJ2-5; D remains ambiguous. V lost 6 bases, J lost 1 base, and 9 bases lay in between. The length of the CDR3 is 13 residues. Germline V CDR1 and CDR2: LNHNV, YYDKDF (reference sequence).

The chain employs TRBV7-8 and TRBJ1-5, with 8 nucleotides matching TRBD1. The V and J ends lost 1 base and 2 bases, in that order; junction bases with no gene match: 4. This CDR3 has 16 amino acids. Germline V gene sequence: CDR1 SGHVS, CDR2 FQNEAQ. The CDR3 reads CASSLGQGNGNQPQHF. In DNA, the CDR3 is TGTGCCAGCAGCTTAGGACAGGGGAATGGCAATCAGCCCCAGCATTTT.

A note on this clone: One end of the junction fails to match germline, which may point to a read error. The V gene is TRBV7-9, the J gene TRBJ2-7, with D possibly TRBD1 on 6 matching bases. Germline CDR1 SEHNR, CDR2 FQNEAQ (reference sequence). The length of the CDR3 is 12 residues. CDR3 nucleotides: TGTTCCAGCAGCACCCGACAGGACGAGCAGTACTTC. It encodes CSSSTRQDEQYF.

The rearrangement links TRBV27 to TRBJ1-5, with 7 bases aligning to TRBD1. CDR1 is MNHEY, CDR2 SMNVEV, per germline (reference sequence). The CDR3 totals 14 residues. With 5 bases clipped from V and 4 bases from J, the junction kept 5 bases outside the gene matches. The CDR3 here is CASSQTGSNQPQHF. The CDR3 coding sequence is TGTGCCAGCAGTCAGACAGGGTCGAATCAGCCCCAGCATTTT.